Below are 4 T cell receptor beta chains sequenced from a single sample in a study of technical replicates of blood from a few donors. Assay: immunoSEQ multiplex PCR; the TCRdb copy retains only in-frame clones and omits some. Of around 30,000 clones in the sample, roughly 92% were seen once. The sequenced sample consisted of PBMCs. The receptors were gathered from a human donor in good health. Some clones in this sample may be carry-over from other donors' samples.

The J gene is TRBJ2-5, the V gene TRBV5-1; possibly TRBD1 for D (5 bases). CDR3 length: 16 amino acids. Germline CDR1 SGHRS, CDR2 YFSETQ. The V and J ends lost 0 bases and 5 bases respectively, with 17 bases between them. CDR3 loop: CASSLVGANPWETQYF. The CDR3 coding sequence is TGCGCCAGCAGCTTGGTAGGGGCGAACCCTTGGGAGACCCAGTACTTC.

The V call is TRBV30, the J call TRBJ2-1; no clear D. Germline CDR1 reads GTSNPN; CDR2 reads SVGIG (reference sequence). CDR3 length: 15 amino acids. V was clipped by 3 bases and J by 3 bases, with 15 bases between them. The CDR3 loop reads CAWSLRRAFYNEQFF. In DNA form, the CDR3 reads TGTGCCTGGAGCCTTCGTCGAGCCTTCTACAATGAGCAGTTCTTC.

This chain links TRBV5-1 with TRBJ1-3, with unresolved D. This CDR3 has 14 residues. Germline values: CDR1 SGHRS, CDR2 YFSETQ. V was trimmed by 0 bases and J by 3 bases, leaving 7 bases between them. CDR3 nucleotide sequence: TGCGCCAGCAGCTTGGTAGGGAGTGGAAACACCATATATTTT. Translating it yields CASSLVGSGNTIYF.

J is TRBJ1-1 and V is TRBV7-9; TRBD1 might be the D (6 bases). The CDR3 runs to 12 residues. Trimming shortened V by 4 bases and J by 5 bases, and 8 bases separated the two germline ends. Germline V gene lookup returns CDR1 SEHNR and CDR2 FQNEAQ (reference sequence). The CDR3 sequence is CASSSRGTEAFF. The CDR3 bases are TGTGCCAGCAGCTCGAGGGGGACTGAAGCTTTCTTT.